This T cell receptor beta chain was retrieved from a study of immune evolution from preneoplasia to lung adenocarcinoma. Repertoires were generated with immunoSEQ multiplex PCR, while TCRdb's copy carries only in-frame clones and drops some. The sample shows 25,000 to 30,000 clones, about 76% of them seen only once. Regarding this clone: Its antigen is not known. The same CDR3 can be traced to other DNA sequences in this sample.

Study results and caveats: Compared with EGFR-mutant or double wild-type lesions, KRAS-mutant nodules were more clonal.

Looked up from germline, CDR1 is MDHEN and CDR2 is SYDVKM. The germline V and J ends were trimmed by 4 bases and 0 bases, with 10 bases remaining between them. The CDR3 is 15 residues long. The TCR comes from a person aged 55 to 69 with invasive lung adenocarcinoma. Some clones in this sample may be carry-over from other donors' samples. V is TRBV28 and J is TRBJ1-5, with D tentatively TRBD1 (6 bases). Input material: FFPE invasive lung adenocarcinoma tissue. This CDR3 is CASSSAGVSNQPQHF. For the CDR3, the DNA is TGTGCCAGCAGTTCCGCAGGGGTTAGCAATCAGCCCCAGCATTTT.